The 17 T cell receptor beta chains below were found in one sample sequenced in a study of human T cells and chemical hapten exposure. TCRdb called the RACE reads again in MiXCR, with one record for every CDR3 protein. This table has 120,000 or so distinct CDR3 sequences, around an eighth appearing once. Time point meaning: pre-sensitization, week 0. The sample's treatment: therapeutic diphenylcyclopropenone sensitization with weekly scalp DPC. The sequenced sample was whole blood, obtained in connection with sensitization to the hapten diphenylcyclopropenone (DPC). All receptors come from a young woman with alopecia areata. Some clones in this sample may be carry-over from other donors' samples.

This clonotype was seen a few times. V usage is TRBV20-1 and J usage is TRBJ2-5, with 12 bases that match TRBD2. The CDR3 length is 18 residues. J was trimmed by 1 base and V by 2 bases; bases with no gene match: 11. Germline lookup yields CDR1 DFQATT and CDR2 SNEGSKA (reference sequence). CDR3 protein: CSARLVEGLAGIQETQYF. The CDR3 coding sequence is TGCAGTGCTAGATTAGTCGAAGGACTAGCGGGGATCCAAGAGACCCAGTACTTC.

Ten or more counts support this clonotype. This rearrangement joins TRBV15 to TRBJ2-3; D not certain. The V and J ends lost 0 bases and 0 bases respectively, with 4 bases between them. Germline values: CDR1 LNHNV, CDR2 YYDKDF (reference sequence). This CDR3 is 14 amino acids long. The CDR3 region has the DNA TGTGCCACCAGCAGAGAAGAGAGCACAGATACGCAGTATTTT. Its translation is CATSREESTDTQYF.

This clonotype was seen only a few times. The CDR3 spells CASSLAPKGPSQETQYF. CDR3 bases: TGTGCCAGCAGCTTAGCGCCGAAGGGACCGTCCCAAGAGACCCAGTACTTC. This chain connects TRBV7-2 to TRBJ2-5; D tentatively reads TRBD1 or TRBD2 (5 bases each). CDR3 length equals 17 residues. Trimming removed 0 bases at V and 1 base at J, with 15 bases between. Germline loops: CDR1 SGHTA, CDR2 FQGNSA.

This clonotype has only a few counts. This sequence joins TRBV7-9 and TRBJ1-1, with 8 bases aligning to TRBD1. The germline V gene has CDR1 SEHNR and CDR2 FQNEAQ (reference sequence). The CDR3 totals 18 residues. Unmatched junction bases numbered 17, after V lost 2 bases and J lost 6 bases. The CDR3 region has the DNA TGTGCCAGCAGCTTACCGAAAATAACCGGGACAGGCTTCGCTGAAGCTTTCTTT. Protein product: CASSLPKITGTGFAEAFF.

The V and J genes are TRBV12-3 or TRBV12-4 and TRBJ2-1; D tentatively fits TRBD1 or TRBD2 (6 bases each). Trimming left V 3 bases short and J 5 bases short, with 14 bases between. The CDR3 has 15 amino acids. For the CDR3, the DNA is TGTGCCAGCAGTTTGACTGTGGGGGGCCACAATGAGCAGTTCTTC. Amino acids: CASSLTVGGHNEQFF.

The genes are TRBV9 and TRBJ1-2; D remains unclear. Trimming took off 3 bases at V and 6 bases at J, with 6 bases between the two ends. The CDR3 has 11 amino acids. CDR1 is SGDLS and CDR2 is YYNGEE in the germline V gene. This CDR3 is CASSGEDGYTF. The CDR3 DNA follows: TGTGCCAGCAGCGGGGAGGATGGCTACACCTTC. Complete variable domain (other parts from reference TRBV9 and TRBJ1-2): DSGVTQTPKHLITATGQRVTLRCSPRSGDLSVYWYQQSLDQGLQFLIQYYNGEERAKGNILERFSAQQFPDLHSELNLSSLELGDSALYFCASSGEDGYTFGSGTRLTVV.

The CDR3 region is CASSLRRRPSTDTQYF. The CDR3 region has the DNA TGTGCCAGCAGTTTAAGGAGGCGGCCTAGCACAGATACGCAGTATTTT. The chain recombines TRBV27 with TRBJ2-3; D possibly corresponds to TRBD2 (5 bases). This CDR3 comprises 16 residues. With 2 bases removed from V and 0 bases from J, the gap between germline ends came to 12 bases. Per the germline V gene, CDR1 is MNHEY and CDR2 is SMNVEV (reference sequence).

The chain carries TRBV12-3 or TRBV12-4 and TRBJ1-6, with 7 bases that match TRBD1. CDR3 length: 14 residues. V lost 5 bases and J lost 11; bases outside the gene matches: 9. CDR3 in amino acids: CASSRQGTGAPLHF. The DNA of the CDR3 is TGTGCCAGCAGTAGACAGGGTACCGGAGCACCCCTCCACTTT.

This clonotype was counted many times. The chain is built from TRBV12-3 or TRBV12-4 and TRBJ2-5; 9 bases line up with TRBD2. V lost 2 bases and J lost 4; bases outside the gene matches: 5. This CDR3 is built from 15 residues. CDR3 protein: CASSLIAGAGETQYF. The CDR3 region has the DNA TGTGCCAGCAGTTTAATAGCGGGGGCAGGAGAGACCCAGTACTTC.

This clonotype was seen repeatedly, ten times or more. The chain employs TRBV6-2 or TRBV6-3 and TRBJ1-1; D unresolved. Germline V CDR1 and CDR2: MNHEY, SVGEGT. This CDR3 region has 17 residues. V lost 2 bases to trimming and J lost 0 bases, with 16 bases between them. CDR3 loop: CASSYLTFSGMNTEAFF. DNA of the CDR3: TGTGCCAGCAGTTACCTTACCTTCAGCGGGATGAACACTGAAGCTTTCTTT.

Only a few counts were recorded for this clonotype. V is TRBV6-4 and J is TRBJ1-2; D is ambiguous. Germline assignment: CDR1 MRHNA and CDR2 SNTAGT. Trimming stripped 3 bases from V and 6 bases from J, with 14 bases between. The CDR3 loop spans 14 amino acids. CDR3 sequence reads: CASSEHGERDGYTF. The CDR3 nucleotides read TGTGCCAGCAGTGAGCATGGGGAGCGCGATGGCTACACCTTC.

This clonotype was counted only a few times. CDR3 protein: CASSLASGTGTDTQYF. CDR3 nucleotide sequence: TGTGCCAGCAGCTTAGCCTCGGGGACTGGCACAGATACGCAGTATTTT. The V call is TRBV7-2, the J call TRBJ2-3, with D possibly TRBD2 on 6 matching bases. The germline V and J ends were trimmed by 0 bases and 1 base, with 11 bases remaining between them. CDR1 and CDR2 (germline): SGHTA, FQGNSA. The CDR3 loop spans 16 amino acids.

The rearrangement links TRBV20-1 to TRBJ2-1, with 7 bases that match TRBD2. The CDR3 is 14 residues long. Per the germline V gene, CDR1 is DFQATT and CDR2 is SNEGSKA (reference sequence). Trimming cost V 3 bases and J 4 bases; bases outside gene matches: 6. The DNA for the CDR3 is TGCAGTGCTAGGATAGCGGGCCCATACAATGAGCAGTTCTTC. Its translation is CSARIAGPYNEQFF.

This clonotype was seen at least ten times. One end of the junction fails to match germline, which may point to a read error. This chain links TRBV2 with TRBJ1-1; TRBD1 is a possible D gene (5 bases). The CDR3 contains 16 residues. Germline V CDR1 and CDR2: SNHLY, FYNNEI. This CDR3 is CASGESWGPGNTEAFF. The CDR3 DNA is TGTGCCAGCGGTGAATCGTGGGGACCAGGGAACACTGAAGCTTTCTTT.

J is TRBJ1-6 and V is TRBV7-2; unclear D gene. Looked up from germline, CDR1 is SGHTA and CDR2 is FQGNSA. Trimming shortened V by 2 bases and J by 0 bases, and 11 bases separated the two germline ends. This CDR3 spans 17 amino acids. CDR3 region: CASSLSLRSSYNSPLHF. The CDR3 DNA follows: TGTGCCAGCAGCTTATCCTTGCGGAGCTCCTATAATTCACCCCTCCACTTT. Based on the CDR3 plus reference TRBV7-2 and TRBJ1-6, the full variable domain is GAGVSQSPSNKVTEKGKDVELRCDPISGHTALYWYRQSLGQGLEFLIYFQGNSAPDKSGLPSDRFSAERTGGSVSTLTIQRTQQEDSAVYLCASSLSLRSSYNSPLHFGNGTRLTVT.

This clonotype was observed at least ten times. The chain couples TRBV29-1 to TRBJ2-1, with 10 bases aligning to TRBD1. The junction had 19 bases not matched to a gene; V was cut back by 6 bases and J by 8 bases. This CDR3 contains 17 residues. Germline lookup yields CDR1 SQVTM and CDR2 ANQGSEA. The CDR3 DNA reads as TGCAGCGTCCTTCTTATCCTGACAGGGGGCTGGATGTATGAGCAGTTCTTC. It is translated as CSVLLILTGGWMYEQFF.

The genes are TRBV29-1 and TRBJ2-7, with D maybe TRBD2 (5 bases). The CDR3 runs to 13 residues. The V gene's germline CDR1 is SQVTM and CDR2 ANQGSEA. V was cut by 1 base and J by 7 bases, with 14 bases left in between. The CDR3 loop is CSVEADYPPEQYF. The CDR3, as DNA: TGCAGCGTTGAAGCCGACTACCCCCCAGAGCAGTACTTC.